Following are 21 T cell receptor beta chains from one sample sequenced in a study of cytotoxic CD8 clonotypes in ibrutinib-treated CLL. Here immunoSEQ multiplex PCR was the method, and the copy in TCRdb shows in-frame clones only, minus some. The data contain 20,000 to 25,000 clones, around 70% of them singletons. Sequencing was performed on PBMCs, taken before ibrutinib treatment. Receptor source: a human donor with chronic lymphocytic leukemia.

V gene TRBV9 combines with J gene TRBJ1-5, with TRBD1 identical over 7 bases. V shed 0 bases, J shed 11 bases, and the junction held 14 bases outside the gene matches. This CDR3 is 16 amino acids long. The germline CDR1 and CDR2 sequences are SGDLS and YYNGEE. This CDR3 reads CASSVGAFGGGEAQHF. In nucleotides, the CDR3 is TGTGCCAGCAGCGTAGGGGCCTTCGGAGGGGGCGAGGCCCAGCATTTT.

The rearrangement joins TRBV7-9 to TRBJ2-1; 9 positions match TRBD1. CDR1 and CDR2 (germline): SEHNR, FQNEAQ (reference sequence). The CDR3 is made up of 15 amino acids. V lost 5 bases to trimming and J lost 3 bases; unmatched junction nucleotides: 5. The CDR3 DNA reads TGTGCCAGCAGCCGGGACAGGGCCGGCTACAATGAGCAGTTCTTC. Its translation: CASSRDRAGYNEQFF.

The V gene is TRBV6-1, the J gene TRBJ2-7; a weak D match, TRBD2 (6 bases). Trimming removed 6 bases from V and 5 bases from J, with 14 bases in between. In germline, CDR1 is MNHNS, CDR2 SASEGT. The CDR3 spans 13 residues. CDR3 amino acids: CASRRDWSHEQYF. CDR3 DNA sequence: TGTGCCAGCAGAAGGGACTGGAGCCACGAGCAGTACTTC.

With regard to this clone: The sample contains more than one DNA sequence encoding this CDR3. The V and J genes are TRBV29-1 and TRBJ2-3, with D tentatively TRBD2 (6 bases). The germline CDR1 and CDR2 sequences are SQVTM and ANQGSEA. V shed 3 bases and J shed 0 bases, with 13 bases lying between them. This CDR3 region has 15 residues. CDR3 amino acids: CSVDAEGLSTDTQYF. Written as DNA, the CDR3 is TGCAGCGTTGATGCGGAGGGTCTAAGCACAGATACGCAGTATTTT.

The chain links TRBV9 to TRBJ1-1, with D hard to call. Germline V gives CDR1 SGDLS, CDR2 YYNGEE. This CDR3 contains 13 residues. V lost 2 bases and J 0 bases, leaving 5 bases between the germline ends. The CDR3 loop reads CASSVKMNTEAFF. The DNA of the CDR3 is TGTGCCAGCAGCGTTAAGATGAACACTGAAGCTTTCTTT.

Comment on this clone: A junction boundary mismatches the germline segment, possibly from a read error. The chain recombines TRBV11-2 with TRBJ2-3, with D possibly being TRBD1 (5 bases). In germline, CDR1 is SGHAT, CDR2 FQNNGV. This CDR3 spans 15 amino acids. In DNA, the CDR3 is TGTGCCAGCAGCTTACCTTCGACCGAGACAGTTACGCAGTATTTT. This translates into CASSLPSTETVTQYF.

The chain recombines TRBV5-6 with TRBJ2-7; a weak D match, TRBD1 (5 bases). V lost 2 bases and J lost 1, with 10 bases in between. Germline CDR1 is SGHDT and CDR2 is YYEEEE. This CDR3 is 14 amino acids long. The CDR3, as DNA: TGTGCCAGCAGCTTTTTGCAGGGTTCCTACGAGCAGTACTTC. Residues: CASSFLQGSYEQYF.

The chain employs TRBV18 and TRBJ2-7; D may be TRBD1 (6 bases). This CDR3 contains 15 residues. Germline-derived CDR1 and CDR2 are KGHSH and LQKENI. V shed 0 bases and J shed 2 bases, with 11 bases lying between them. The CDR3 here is CASSPPQGTTYEQYF. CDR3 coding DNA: TGTGCCAGCTCACCACCGCAGGGGACGACCTACGAGCAGTACTTC.

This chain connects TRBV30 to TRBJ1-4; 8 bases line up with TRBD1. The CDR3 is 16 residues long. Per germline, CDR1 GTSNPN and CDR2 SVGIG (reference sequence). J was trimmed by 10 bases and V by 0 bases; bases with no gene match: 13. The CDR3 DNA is TGTGCCTGGAGTGTTGAGGGGACAGGATGGACGGGAAAACTGTTTTTT. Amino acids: CAWSVEGTGWTGKLFF. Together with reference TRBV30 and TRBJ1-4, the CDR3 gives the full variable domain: SQTIHQWPATLVQPVGSPLSLECTVEGTSNPNLYWYRQAAGRGLQLLFYSVGIGQISSEVPQNLSASRPQDRQFILSSKKLLLSDSGFYLCAWSVEGTGWTGKLFFGSGTQLSVL.

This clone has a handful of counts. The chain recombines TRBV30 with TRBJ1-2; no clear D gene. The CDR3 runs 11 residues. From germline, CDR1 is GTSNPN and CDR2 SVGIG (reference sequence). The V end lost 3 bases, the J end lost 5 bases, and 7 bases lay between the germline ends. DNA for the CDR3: TGTGCCTGGAGGACGGCGTATGGCTACACCTTC. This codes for CAWRTAYGYTF.

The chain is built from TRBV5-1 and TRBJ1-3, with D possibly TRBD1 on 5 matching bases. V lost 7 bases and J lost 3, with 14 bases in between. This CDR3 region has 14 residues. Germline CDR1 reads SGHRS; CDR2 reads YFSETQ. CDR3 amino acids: CASGRLDNGNTIYF. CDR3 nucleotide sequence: TGCGCCAGCGGACGTTTGGACAATGGAAACACCATATATTTT.

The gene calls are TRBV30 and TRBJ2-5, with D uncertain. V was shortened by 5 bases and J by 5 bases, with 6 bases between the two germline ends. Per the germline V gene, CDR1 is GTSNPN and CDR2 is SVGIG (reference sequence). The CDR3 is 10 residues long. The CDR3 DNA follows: TGTGCCTGGGGCTTCGAGACCCAGTACTTC. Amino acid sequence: CAWGFETQYF. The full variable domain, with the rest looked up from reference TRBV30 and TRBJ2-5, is SQTIHQWPATLVQPVGSPLSLECTVEGTSNPNLYWYRQAAGRGLQLLFYSVGIGQISSEVPQNLSASRPQDRQFILSSKKLLLSDSGFYLCAWGFETQYFGPGTRLLVL.

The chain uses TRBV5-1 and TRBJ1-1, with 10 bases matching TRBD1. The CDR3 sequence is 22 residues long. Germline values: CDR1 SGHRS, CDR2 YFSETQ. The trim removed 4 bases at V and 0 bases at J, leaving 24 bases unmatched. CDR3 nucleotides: TGCGCCAGCAGCCTATTATTATCCTCTACGGGACAGGGGATCGCAGTGAACACTGAAGCTTTCTTT. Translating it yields CASSLLLSSTGQGIAVNTEAFF.

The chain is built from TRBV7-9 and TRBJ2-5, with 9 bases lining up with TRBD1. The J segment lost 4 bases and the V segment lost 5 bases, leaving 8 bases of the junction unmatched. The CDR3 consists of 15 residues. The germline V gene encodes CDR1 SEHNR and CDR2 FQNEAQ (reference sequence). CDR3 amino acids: CASSGRDRAGETQYF. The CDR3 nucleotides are TGTGCCAGCAGCGGCCGGGACAGGGCGGGAGAGACCCAGTACTTC.

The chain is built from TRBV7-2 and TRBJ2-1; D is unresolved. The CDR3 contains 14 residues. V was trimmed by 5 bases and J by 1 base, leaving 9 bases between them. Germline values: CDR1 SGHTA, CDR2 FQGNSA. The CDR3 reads CASSLPQSYNEQFF. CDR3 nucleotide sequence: TGTGCCAGCAGCCTACCTCAGTCCTACAATGAGCAGTTCTTC.

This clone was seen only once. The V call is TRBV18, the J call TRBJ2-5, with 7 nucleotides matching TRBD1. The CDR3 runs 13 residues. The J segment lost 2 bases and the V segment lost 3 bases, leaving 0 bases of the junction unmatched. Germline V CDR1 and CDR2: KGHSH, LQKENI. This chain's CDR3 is CASSPGQQETQYF. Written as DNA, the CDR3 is TGTGCCAGCTCACCGGGACAGCAAGAGACCCAGTACTTC.

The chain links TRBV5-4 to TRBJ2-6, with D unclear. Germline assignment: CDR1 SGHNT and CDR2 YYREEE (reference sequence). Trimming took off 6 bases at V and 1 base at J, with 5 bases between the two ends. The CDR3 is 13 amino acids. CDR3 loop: CASKTSGANVLTF. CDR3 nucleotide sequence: TGTGCCAGCAAGACTTCTGGGGCCAACGTCCTGACTTTC. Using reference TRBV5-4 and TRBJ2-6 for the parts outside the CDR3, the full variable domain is ETGVTQSPTHLIKTRGQQVTLRCSSQSGHNTVSWYQQALGQGPQFIFQYYREEENGRGNFPPRFSGLQFPNYSSELNVNALELDDSALYLCASKTSGANVLTFGAGSRLTVL.

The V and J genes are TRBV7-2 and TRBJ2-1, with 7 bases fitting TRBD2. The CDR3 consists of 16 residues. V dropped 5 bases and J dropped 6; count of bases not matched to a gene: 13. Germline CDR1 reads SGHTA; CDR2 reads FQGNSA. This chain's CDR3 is CASSKKLADLTNEQFF. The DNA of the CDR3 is TGTGCCAGCAGCAAAAAGCTAGCGGACCTTACCAATGAGCAGTTCTTC.

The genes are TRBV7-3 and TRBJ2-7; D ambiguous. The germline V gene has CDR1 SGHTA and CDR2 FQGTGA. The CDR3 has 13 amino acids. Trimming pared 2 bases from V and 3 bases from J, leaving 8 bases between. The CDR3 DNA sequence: TGTGCCAGCAGCTTAGGGCCAAACTACGAGCAGTACTTC. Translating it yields CASSLGPNYEQYF.

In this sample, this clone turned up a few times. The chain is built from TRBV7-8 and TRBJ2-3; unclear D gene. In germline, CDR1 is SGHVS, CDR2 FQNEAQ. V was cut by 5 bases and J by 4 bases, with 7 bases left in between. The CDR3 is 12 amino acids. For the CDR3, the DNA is TGTGCCAGCAGCCCAGGATCAGATACGCAGTATTTT. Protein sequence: CASSPGSDTQYF.

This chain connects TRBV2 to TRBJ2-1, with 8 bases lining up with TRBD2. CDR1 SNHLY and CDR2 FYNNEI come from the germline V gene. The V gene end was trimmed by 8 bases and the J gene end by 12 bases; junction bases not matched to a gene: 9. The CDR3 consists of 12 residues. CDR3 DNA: TGTGCCAGCGTCAGCGGGAGAGGGGTGCAGTTCTTC. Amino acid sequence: CASVSGRGVQFF.